This TCR beta chain was profiled in a study of T-cell memory formation after mild COVID-19. Study overall: Among the donors, TCR clusters were largely specific to each donor. General observations from the study: Cross-reactive memory appears to have joined, as suggested by some responding clones showing up in pre-infection memory.

The CDR3 consists of 15 residues. The V and J ends lost 8 bases and 0 bases, in that order; junction bases with no gene match: 7. CDR1 and CDR2 (germline): LGHNA, YSLEER. To note about this clonotype: Its antigen is currently unknown.

It was 5'RACE with constant-segment primers that produced the TCR alpha and TCR beta cDNA libraries, which carried sample barcodes and UMIs. Each CDR3 protein is one row after TCRdb ran MiXCR on the 5' RACE reads. The sample consists of 400,000 to 500,000 distinct CDR3 sequences, approximately 25% of them appearing once. This receptor was identified in an adult woman who had mild COVID-19 (a few samples of this study predate the infection). Cell type and time point are not known. V usage is TRBV4-3 and J usage is TRBJ2-1; the match to TRBD1 covers 7 bases. Sequences were obtained from PBMCs or a T cell subset sorted from them (not recorded which). The CDR3: CASQTGMSSYNEQFF. CDR3 nucleotides: TGCGCCAGCCAGACAGGGATGAGCTCCTACAATGAGCAGTTCTTC.